Each of the 14 T cell receptor beta chains below was sequenced from the same sample in a study of blood T cell repertoires in COVID-19. Here immunoSEQ multiplex PCR was the method, and the copy in TCRdb shows in-frame clones only, minus some. Of over 90,000 clones listed, 70% to 90% were seen once; the top ten hold approximately 3.1%. The sample taken for sequencing was peripheral blood. These receptors originate from a man aged 45-60 years in a cohort sampled during active COVID-19.

This chain joins TRBV9 and TRBJ2-2, with D perhaps TRBD2 (5 bases). The CDR3 is 16 residues long. The germline V gene encodes CDR1 SGDLS and CDR2 YYNGEE. V shed 3 bases and J shed 0 bases, with 12 bases lying between them. The CDR3 loop reads CASSAAADANTGELFF. CDR3 nucleotides: TGTGCCAGCAGCGCAGCGGCGGACGCGAACACCGGGGAGCTGTTTTTT.

This chain connects TRBV5-1 to TRBJ2-5, with TRBD1 matching 10 bases. Germline values: CDR1 SGHRS, CDR2 YFSETQ. The CDR3 has 15 residues. The V gene end was trimmed by 4 bases and the J gene end by 4 bases; junction bases not matched to a gene: 7. CDR3 in DNA: TGCGCCAGCAGCCAACCCGGGACAGGGGCAGAGACCCAGTACTTC. Residues: CASSQPGTGAETQYF.

The chain combines TRBV10-3 with TRBJ1-2; 9 nucleotides line up with TRBD1. This CDR3 comprises 15 residues. V lost 2 bases and J lost 10; bases outside the gene matches: 11. Germline CDR1 is ENHRY and CDR2 is SYGVKD. In DNA, the CDR3 is TGTGCCATCAGTGAGGGCCGGGACAGGGTTATCGCCTACACCTTC. Translating it yields CAISEGRDRVIAYTF.

The J gene is TRBJ2-3, the V gene TRBV6-2 or TRBV6-3; 8 bases map to TRBD2. With 6 bases clipped from V and 10 bases from J, the junction kept 6 bases outside the gene matches. Germline CDR1 is MNHEY and CDR2 is SVGEGT. The CDR3 is 12 amino acids. The CDR3 bases are TGTGCCAGCAGCTCGGGGGGGGGTTCGCAGTATTTT. The encoded protein is CASSSGGGSQYF.

This clone was observed a handful of times. The chain carries TRBV4-1 and TRBJ1-5; D is perhaps TRBD1 (5 bases). Germline loops: CDR1 MGHRA, CDR2 YSYEKL. The CDR3 extends over 15 amino acids. Trimming cost V 0 bases and J 4 bases, with 10 bases left between them. The CDR3 loop is CASSQDGGRNQPQHF. In nucleotides, the CDR3 is TGCGCCAGCAGCCAAGATGGGGGGAGGAATCAGCCCCAGCATTTT.

The sample holds one count of this clone. The V call is TRBV7-9, the J call TRBJ2-5; 9 bases agree with TRBD1. CDR3 size: 14 residues. The V segment lost 6 bases and the J segment 5 bases; nucleotides outside the gene matches: 7. The germline V gene has CDR1 SEHNR and CDR2 FQNEAQ (reference sequence). The CDR3 region has the DNA TGTGCCAGCAGTTCCGGGACAGGGCTGGAGACCCAGTACTTC. It is translated as CASSSGTGLETQYF.

The chain joins TRBV10-3 to TRBJ1-5; 7 positions agree with TRBD1. CDR1 is ENHRY, CDR2 SYGVKD, per germline. The ends lost 6 bases at V and 0 bases at J; junction bases unmatched: 5. The CDR3 sequence is 15 residues long. The CDR3 region has the DNA TGTGCCATCAGGGGGACAGCCGATAGCAATCAGCCCCAGCATTTT. Translated, it gives CAIRGTADSNQPQHF.

The rearrangement joins TRBV7-9 to TRBJ2-3; 9 positions match TRBD2. Germline trimming cut 1 base from V and 2 bases from J; bases unmatched to any gene: 4. Per germline, CDR1 SEHNR and CDR2 FQNEAQ (reference sequence). This CDR3 is built from 16 residues. CDR3 DNA: TGTGCCAGCAGCTTAGGAGGCGGGGGGGCCACAGATACGCAGTATTTT. This encodes CASSLGGGGATDTQYF.

The table lists this clone with a count of one. The rearrangement links TRBV14 to TRBJ2-7, with D unresolved. With 1 base removed from V and 6 bases from J, the gap between germline ends came to 10 bases. CDR1 is SGHDN, CDR2 FVKESK, per germline. CDR3 length: 13 residues. The CDR3 region is CASSQALGGEQYV. The CDR3, as DNA: TGTGCCAGCAGCCAAGCCCTCGGCGGCGAGCAGTACGTC.

This chain links TRBV19 with TRBJ2-6; D might be TRBD1 (5 bases). V lost 5 bases, J lost 0 bases, and 11 bases lay in between. Germline V gene lookup returns CDR1 LNHDA and CDR2 SQIVND (reference sequence). The length of the CDR3 is 16 residues. CDR3 loop: CASSRPRGSGANVLTF. Here the CDR3 DNA reads TGTGCCAGTAGTCGACCTAGGGGCTCTGGGGCCAACGTCCTGACTTTC.

This chain uses TRBV7-2 with TRBJ1-1; possibly TRBD1 for D (5 bases). V dropped 5 bases and J dropped 4 bases, with 14 bases sitting between them. CDR3 length equals 14 residues. Germline CDR1 is SGHTA and CDR2 is FQGNSA. The CDR3 DNA is TGTGCCAGCAGCCTAAGACAGTTTCCCACTGAAGCTTTCTTT. It translates to CASSLRQFPTEAFF.

The chain combines TRBV25-1 with TRBJ2-2; 10 bases are shared with TRBD1. Trimming cost V 4 bases and J 1 base; bases outside gene matches: 9. The CDR3 extends over 18 amino acids. Germline CDR1 MGHDK, CDR2 SYGVNS. The CDR3 loop reads CASSGPGQGKRNTGELFF. CDR3 DNA: TGTGCCAGCAGTGGCCCGGGACAGGGGAAAAGGAACACCGGGGAGCTGTTTTTT. Full variable domain (outside the CDR3, taken from reference TRBV25-1 and TRBJ2-2): EADIYQTPRYLVIGTGKKITLECSQTMGHDKMYWYQQDPGMELHLIHYSYGVNSTEKGDLSSESTVSRIRTEHFPLTLESARPSHTSQYLCASSGPGQGKRNTGELFFGEGSRLTVL.

The chain carries TRBV9 and TRBJ1-3, with D perhaps TRBD1 (6 bases). This CDR3 has 16 amino acids. Germline CDR1 SGDLS, CDR2 YYNGEE. Trimming cost V 4 bases and J 2 bases, with 16 bases left between them. Written as DNA, the CDR3 is TGTGCCAGCAGCCCGGGACATCAAGGAGCTGGAAACACCATATATTTT. This sequence encodes CASSPGHQGAGNTIYF.

The V gene is TRBV18, the J gene TRBJ1-5; D not certain. Germline values: CDR1 KGHSH, CDR2 LQKENI. The CDR3 contains 13 residues. The ends were cut back, 3 bases at V and 5 bases at J, with 8 bases in the middle. The CDR3 DNA is TGTGCCAGCTCACCTATGAGAGATCAGCCCCAGCATTTT. Its translation is CASSPMRDQPQHF. The full variable domain, with the rest looked up from reference TRBV18 and TRBJ1-5, is NAGVMQNPRHLVRRRGQEARLRCSPMKGHSHVYWYRQLPEEGLKFMVYLQKENIIDESGMPKERFSAEFPKEGPSILRIQQVVRGDSAAYFCASSPMRDQPQHFGDGTRLSIL.